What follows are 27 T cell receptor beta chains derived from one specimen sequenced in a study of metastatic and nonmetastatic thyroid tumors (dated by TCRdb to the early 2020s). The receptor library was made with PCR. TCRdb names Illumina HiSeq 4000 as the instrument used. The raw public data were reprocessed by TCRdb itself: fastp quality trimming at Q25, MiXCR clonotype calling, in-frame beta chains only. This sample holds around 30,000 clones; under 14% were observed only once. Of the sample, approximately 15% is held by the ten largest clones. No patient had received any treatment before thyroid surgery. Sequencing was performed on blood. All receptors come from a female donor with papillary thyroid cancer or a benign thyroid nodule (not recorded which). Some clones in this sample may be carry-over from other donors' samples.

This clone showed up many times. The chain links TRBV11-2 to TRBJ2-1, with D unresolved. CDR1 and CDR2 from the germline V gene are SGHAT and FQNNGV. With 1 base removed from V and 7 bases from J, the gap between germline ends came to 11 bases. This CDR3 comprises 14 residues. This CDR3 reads CASSLGGVRNEQFF. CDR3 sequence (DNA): TGTGCCAGCAGCTTAGGTGGCGTACGAAATGAGCAGTTCTTC.

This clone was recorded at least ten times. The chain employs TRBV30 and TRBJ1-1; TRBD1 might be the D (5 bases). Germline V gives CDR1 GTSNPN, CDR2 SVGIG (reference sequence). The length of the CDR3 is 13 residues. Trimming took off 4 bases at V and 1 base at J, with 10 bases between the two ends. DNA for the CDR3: TGTGCCTGGAATACCCAGGGGAACACTGAAGCTTTCTTT. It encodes CAWNTQGNTEAFF.

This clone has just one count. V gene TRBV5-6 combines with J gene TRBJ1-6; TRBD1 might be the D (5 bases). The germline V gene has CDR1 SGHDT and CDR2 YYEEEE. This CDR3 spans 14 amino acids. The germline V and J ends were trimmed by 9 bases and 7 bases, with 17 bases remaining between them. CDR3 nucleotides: TGTGCCACTCCTCGGGGGGTGGACAATTCACCCCTCCACTTT. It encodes CATPRGVDNSPLHF.

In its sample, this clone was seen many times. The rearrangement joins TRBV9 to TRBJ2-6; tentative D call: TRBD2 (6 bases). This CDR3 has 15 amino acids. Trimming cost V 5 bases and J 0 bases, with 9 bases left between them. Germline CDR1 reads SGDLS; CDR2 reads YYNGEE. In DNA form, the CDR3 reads TGTGCCAGCAGTTTGACTAGCTCTGGGGCCAACGTCCTGACTTTC. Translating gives CASSLTSSGANVLTF.

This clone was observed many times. CDR3 in amino acids: CAWRLPRGREQFF. The CDR3 region has the DNA TGTGCCTGGCGGCTCCCCAGAGGGCGGGAGCAGTTCTTC. The chain carries TRBV3-1 and TRBJ2-1; D perhaps matches TRBD2 (5 bases). CDR1 and CDR2 (germline): LGHDT, YNNKEL (reference sequence). CDR3 length: 13 amino acids. Trimming took 11 bases from V and 10 from J, leaving 21 bases between them.

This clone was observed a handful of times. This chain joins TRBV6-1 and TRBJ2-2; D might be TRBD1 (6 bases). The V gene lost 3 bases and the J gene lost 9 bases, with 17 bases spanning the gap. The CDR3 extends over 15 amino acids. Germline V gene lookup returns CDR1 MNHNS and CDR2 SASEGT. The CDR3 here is CASSEITGTPWELFF. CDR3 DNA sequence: TGTGCCAGCAGTGAGATCACAGGGACACCGTGGGAGCTGTTTTTT.

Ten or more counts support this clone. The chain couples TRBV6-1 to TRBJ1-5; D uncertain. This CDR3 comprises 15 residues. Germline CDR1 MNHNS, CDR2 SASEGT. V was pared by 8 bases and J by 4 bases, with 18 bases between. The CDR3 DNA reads TGTGCCAGCTCGCAAGGTCTACAGCCTAATCAGCCCCAGCATTTT. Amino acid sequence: CASSQGLQPNQPQHF.

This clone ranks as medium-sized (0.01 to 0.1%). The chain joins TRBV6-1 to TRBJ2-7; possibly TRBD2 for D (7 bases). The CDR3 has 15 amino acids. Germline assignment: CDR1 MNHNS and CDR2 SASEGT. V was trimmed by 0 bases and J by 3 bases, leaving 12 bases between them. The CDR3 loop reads CASSEAGGGSYEQYF. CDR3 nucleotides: TGTGCCAGCAGTGAAGCGGGAGGGGGGAGCTACGAGCAGTACTTC.

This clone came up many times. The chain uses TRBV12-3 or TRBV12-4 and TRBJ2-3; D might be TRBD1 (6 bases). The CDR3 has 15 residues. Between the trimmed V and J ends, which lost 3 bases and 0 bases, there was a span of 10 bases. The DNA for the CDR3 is TGTGCCAGCAGTTTCAGGGGCATAAGCACAGATACGCAGTATTTT. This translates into CASSFRGISTDTQYF.

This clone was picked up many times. This CDR3 is CASSPLGDYGYTF. Written as DNA, the CDR3 is TGTGCCAGCAGTCCCCTGGGGGACTATGGCTACACCTTC. This chain links TRBV27 with TRBJ1-2; tentatively, D is TRBD1 (5 bases). V was pared by 5 bases and J by 3 bases, with 10 bases between. Germline CDR1 MNHEY, CDR2 SMNVEV (reference sequence). This CDR3 has 13 residues.

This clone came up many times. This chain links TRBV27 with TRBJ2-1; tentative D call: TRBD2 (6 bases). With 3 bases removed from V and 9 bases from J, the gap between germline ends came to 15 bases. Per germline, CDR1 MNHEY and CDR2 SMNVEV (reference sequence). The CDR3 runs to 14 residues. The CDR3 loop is CASSFRGAFGEQFF. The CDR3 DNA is TGTGCCAGCAGTTTTCGCGGGGCATTCGGTGAGCAGTTCTTC.

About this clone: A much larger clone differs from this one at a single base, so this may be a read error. The CDR3 here is CASSQGSCQETQYF. CDR3 in DNA: TGTGCCAGCAGCCAGGGGAGCTGCCAAGAGACCCAGTACTTC. The chain employs TRBV7-2 and TRBJ2-5; a weak D match, TRBD1 (6 bases). V was clipped by 5 bases and J by 1 base, with 11 bases between them. The CDR3 has 14 residues. CDR1 is SGHTA, CDR2 FQGNSA, per germline.

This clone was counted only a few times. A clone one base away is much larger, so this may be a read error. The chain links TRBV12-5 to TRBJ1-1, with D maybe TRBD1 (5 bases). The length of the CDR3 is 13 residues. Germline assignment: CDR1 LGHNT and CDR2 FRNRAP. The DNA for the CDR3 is TGTGCTAGTGGGAGAGGGGTGAACACTGAGGCTTTCTTT. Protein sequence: CASGRGVNTEAFF.

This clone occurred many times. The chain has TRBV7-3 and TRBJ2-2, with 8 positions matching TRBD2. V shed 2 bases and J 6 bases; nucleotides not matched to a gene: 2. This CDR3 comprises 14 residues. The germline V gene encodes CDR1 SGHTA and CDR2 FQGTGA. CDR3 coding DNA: TGTGCCAGCAGCTTAGCGGGAGGAGCCGGGGAGCTGTTTTTT. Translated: CASSLAGGAGELFF.

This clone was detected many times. CDR3 protein: CASSTGTAGNQPQHF. The CDR3 DNA sequence: TGTGCCAGCAGTACGGGGACGGCGGGCAATCAGCCCCAGCATTTT. The chain uses TRBV6-1 and TRBJ1-5; tentative D call: TRBD1 (5 bases). Trimming left V 5 bases short and J 2 bases short, with 13 bases between. Germline V CDR1 and CDR2: MNHNS, SASEGT. CDR3 length equals 15 residues.

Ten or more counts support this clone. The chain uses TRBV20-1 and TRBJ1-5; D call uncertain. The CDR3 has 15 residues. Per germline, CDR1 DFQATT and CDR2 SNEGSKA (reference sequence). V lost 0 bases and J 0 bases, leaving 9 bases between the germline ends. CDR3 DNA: TGCAGTGCTAGAGATCGGCGGCATAGCAATCAGCCCCAGCATTTT. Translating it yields CSARDRRHSNQPQHF.

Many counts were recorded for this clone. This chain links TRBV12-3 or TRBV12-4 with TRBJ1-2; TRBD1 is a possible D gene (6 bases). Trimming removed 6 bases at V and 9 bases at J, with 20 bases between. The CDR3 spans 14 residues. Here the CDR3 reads CASRMEGHRPSYTF. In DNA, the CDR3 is TGTGCCAGCAGAATGGAGGGACATCGGCCTAGCTACACCTTC.

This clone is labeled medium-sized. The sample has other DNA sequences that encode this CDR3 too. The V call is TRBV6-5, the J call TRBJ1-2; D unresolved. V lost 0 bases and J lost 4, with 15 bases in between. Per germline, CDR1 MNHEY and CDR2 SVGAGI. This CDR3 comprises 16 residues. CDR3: CASSYSMPVLIYGYTF. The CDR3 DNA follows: TGTGCCAGCAGTTACTCGATGCCAGTCCTAATCTATGGCTACACCTTC.

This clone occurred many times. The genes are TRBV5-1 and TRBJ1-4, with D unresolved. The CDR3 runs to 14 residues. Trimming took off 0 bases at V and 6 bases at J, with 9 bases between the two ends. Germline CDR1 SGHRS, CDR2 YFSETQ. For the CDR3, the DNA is TGCGCCAGCAGCTTGGGACAAGGGCATGAAAAACTGTTTTTT. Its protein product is CASSLGQGHEKLFF.

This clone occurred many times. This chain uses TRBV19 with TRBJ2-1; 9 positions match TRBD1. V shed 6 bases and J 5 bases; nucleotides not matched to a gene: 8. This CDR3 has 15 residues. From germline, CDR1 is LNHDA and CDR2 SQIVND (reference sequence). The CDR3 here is CASSTRDRENNEQFF. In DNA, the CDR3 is TGTGCCAGTAGCACCCGGGACAGGGAGAACAATGAGCAGTTCTTC.

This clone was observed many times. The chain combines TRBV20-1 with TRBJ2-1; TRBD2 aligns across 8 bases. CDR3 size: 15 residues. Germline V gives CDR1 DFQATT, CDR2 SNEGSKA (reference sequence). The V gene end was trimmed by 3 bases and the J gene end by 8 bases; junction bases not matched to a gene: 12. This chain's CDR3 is CSASPLAGKRDEQFF. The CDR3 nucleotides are TGCAGTGCTAGCCCCTTAGCGGGAAAAAGAGATGAGCAGTTCTTC.

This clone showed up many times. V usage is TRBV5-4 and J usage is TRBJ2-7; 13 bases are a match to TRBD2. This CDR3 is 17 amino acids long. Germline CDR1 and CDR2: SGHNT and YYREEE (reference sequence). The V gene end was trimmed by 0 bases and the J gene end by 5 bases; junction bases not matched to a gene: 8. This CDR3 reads CASSLDGLAGAIHEQYF. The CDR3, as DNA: TGTGCCAGCAGCTTGGACGGACTAGCGGGAGCTATCCACGAGCAGTACTTC.

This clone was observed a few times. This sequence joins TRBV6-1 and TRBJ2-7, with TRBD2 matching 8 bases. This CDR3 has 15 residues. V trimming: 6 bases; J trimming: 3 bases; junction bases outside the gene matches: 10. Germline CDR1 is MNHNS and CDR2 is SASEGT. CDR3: CASSVTLAEYYEQYF. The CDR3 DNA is TGTGCCAGCAGCGTCACACTAGCGGAGTACTACGAGCAGTACTTC.

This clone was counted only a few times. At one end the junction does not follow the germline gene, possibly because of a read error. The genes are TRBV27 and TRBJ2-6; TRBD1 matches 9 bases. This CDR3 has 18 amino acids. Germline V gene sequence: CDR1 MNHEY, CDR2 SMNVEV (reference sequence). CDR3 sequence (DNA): TGTGCCAGCAGTTACAGGGGGCCTCGGCCCGCTGGGGCCAACGCCCTGACTTTC. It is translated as CASSYRGPRPAGANALTF.

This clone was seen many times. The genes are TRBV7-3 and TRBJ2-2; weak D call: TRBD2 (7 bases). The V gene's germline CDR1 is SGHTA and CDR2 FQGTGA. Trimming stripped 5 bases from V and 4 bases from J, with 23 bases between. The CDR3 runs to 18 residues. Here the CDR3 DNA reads TGTGCCAGCAGCCCCCAAGGGCTCGGGGGGCGGGGCACCGGGGAGCTGTTTTTT. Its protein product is CASSPQGLGGRGTGELFF.

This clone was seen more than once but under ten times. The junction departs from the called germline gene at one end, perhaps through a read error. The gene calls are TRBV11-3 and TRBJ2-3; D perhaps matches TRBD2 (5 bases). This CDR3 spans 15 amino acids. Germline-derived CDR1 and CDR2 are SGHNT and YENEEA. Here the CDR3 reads CASSLVGASTDTQCF. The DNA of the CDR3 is TGTGCCAGCAGCTTAGTGGGAGCTAGCACAGATACGCAGTGTTTT.

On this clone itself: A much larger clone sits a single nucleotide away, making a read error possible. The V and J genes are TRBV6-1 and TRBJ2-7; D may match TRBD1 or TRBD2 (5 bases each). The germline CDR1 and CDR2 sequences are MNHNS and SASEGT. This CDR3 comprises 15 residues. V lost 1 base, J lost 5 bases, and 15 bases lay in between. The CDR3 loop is CASSEVLQGVNEQYF. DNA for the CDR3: TGTGCCAGCAGTGAAGTTCTTCAGGGAGTCAACGAGCAGTACTTC.